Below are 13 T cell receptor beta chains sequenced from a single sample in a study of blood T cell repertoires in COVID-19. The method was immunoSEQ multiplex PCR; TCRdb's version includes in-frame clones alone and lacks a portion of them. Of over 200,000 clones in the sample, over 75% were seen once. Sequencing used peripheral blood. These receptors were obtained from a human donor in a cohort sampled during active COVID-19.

The CDR3 is CASSVEGAGETQYF. The DNA for the CDR3 is TGTGCCAGCAGCGTAGAAGGGGCAGGGGAGACCCAGTACTTC. The rearrangement joins TRBV9 to TRBJ2-5; a possible D gene is TRBD1 (5 bases). The germline gives CDR1 SGDLS, CDR2 YYNGEE. Trimming took off 0 bases at V and 5 bases at J, with 11 bases between the two ends. This CDR3 contains 14 residues.

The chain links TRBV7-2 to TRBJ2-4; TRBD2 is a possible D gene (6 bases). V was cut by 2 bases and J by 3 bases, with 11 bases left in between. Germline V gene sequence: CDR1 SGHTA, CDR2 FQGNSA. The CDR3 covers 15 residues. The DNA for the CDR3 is TGTGCCAGCAGCTTACAGGAGGGCGGCAAAAACATTCAGTACTTC. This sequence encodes CASSLQEGGKNIQYF.

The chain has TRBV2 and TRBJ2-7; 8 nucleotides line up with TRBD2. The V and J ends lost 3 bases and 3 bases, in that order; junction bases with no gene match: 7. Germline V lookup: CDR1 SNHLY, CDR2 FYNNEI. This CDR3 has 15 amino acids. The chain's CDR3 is CASSEGREEGYEQYF. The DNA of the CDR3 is TGTGCCAGCAGTGAGGGGCGGGAGGAGGGCTACGAGCAGTACTTC.

CDR3 in amino acids: CATSGPGGGYTF. DNA of the CDR3: TGTGCCACCAGTGGCCCAGGGGGCGGCTACACCTTC. V gene TRBV24-1 combines with J gene TRBJ1-2; 8 nucleotides agree with TRBD1. V lost 5 bases, J lost 8 bases, and 3 bases stayed unmatched. The CDR3 is made up of 12 amino acids. Germline CDR1 reads KGHDR; CDR2 reads SFDVKD.

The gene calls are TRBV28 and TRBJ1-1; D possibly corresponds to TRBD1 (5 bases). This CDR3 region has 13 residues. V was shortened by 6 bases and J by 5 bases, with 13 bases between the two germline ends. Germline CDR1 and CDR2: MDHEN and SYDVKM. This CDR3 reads CASRPDKVTEAFF. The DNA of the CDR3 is TGTGCCAGCAGGCCGGACAAGGTAACTGAAGCTTTCTTT.

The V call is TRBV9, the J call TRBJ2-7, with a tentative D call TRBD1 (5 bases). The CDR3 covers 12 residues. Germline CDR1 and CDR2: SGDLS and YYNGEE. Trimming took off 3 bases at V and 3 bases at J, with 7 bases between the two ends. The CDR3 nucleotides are TGTGCCAGCAGCGGCGACAGCTACGAGCAGTACTTC. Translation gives CASSGDSYEQYF.

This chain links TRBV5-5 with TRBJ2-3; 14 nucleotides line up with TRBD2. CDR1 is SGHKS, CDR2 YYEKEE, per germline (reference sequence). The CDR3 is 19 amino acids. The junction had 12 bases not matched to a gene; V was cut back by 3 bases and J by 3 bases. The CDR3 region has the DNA TGTGCCAGCAGCTCCGGACTAGCGGGAGGCGGTTTACGGACAGATACGCAGTATTTT. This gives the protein CASSSGLAGGGLRTDTQYF.

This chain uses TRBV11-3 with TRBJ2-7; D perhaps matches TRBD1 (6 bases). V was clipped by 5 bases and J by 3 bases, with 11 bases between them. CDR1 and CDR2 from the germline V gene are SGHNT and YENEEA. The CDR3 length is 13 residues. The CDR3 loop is CASSAGTSYEQYF. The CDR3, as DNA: TGTGCCAGCAGCGCCGGGACAAGCTACGAGCAGTACTTC.

The CDR3 loop reads CASSPDRAGANVLTF. CDR3 sequence (DNA): TGCGCCAGCAGCCCGGACAGGGCTGGGGCCAACGTCCTGACTTTC. This sequence joins TRBV5-1 and TRBJ2-6; 8 bases fit TRBD1. V was clipped by 4 bases and J by 2 bases; unmatched bases: 2. The CDR3 has 15 amino acids. The germline V gene has CDR1 SGHRS and CDR2 YFSETQ.

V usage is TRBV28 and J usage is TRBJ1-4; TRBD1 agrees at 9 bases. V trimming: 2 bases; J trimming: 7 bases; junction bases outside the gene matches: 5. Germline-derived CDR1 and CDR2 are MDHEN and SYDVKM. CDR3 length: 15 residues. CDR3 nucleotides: TGTGCCAGCAGTTTAGGCGGGACAGGGAGTGAAAAACTGTTTTTT. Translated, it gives CASSLGGTGSEKLFF.

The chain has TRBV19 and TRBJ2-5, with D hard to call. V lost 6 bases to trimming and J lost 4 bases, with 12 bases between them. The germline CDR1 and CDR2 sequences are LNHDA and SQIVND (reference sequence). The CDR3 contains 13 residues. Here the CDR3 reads CASRPALGETQYF. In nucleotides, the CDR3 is TGTGCCAGTAGGCCGGCCCTAGGAGAGACCCAGTACTTC.

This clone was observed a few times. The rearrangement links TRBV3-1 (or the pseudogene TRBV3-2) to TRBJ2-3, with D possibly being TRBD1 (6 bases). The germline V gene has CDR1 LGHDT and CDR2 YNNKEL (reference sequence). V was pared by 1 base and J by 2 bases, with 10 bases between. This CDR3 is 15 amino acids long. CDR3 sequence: CASSQGTEATDTQYF. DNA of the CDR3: TGTGCCAGCAGCCAAGGGACAGAAGCCACAGATACGCAGTATTTT.

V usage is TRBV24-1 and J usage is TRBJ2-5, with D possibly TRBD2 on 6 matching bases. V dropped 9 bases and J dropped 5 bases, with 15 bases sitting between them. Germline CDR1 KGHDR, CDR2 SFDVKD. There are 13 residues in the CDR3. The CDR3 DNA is TGTGCCACCGAATCTTTGGGGAGGGAGACCCAGTACTTC. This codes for CATESLGRETQYF.